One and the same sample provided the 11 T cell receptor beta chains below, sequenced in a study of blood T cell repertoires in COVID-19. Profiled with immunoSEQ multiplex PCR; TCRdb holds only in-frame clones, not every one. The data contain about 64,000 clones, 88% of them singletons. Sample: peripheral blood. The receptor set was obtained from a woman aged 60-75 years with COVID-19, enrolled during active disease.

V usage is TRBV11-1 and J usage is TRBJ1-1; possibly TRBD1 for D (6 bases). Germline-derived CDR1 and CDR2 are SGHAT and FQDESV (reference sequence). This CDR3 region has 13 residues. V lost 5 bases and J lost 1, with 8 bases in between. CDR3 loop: CASSETGNTEAFF. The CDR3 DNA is TGTGCCAGCAGCGAGACAGGGAACACTGAAGCTTTCTTT.

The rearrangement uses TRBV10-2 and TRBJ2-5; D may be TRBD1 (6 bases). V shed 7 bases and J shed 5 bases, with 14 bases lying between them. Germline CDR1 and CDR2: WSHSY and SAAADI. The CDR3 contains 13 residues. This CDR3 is CASKAGVWETQYF. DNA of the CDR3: TGCGCCAGCAAGGCAGGGGTGTGGGAGACCCAGTACTTC.

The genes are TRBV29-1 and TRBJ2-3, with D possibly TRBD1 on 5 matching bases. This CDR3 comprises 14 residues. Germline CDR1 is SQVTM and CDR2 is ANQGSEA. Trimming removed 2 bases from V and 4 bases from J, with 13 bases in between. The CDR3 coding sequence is TGCAGCGTTGAACGTTCAGGGTCGGCAGATACGCAGTATTTT. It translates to CSVERSGSADTQYF.

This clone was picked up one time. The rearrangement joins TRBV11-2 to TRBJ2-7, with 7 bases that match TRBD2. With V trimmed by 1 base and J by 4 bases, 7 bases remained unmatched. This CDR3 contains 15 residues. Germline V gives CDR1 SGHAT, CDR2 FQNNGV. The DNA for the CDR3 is TGTGCCAGCAGCTTAGGCGCTAGCGGTCTTTACGAGCAGTACTTC. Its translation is CASSLGASGLYEQYF.

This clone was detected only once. This chain's CDR3 is CASRPGTGGGNYGYTF. In nucleotides, the CDR3 is TGTGCCAGTCGTCCCGGGACAGGGGGCGGAAACTATGGCTACACCTTC. This chain connects TRBV19 to TRBJ1-2; TRBD1 agrees at 12 bases. This CDR3 is 16 amino acids long. V lost 8 bases, J lost 2 bases, and 9 bases stayed unmatched. CDR1 is LNHDA, CDR2 SQIVND, per germline (reference sequence).

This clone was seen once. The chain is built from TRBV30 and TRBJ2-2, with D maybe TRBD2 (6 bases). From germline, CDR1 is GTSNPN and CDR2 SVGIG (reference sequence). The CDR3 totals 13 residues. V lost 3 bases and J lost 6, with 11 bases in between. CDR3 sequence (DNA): TGTGCCTGGAGGCGGGGTCGGGCCGGGGAGCTGTTTTTT. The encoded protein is CAWRRGRAGELFF.

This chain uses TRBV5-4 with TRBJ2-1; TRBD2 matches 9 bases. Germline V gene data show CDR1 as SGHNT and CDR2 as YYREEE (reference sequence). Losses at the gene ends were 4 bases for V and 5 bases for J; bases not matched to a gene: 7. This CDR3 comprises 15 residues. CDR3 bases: TGTGCCAGCAGCACTCCGGGACTAGCCAACAATGAGCAGTTCTTC. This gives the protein CASSTPGLANNEQFF.

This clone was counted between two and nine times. CDR3 nucleotide sequence: TGTGCCAGCAGTCGGGACAGGGCCGCCTACGAGCAGTACTTC. Amino acid sequence: CASSRDRAAYEQYF. This chain links TRBV7-8 with TRBJ2-7, with 9 bases fitting TRBD1. The CDR3 covers 14 residues. Germline-derived CDR1 and CDR2 are SGHVS and FQNEAQ. After removal of 6 bases from V and 2 bases from J, the junction contained 5 bases not matched to a gene.

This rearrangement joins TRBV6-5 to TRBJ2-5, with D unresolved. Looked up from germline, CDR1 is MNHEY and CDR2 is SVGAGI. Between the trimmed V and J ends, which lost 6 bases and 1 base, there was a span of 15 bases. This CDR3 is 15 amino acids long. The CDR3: CASSYRRMAQETQYF. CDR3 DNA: TGTGCCAGCAGCTATCGGCGGATGGCCCAAGAGACCCAGTACTTC.

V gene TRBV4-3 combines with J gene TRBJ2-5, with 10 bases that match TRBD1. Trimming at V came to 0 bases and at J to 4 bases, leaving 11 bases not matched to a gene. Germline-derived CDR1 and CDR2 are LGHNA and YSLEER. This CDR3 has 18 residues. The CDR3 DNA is TGCGCCAGCAGCCAAGATCTCGCGGGACAGGGGTGGGGAGAGACCCAGTACTTC. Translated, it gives CASSQDLAGQGWGETQYF.

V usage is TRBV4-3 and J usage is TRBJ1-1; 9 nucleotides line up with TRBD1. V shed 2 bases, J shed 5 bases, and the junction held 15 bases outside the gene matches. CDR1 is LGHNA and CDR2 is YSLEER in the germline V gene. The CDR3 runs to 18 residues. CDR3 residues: CASSQLPGGTGLRTEAFF. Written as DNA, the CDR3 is TGCGCCAGCAGCCAACTCCCAGGCGGGACAGGGCTAAGGACTGAAGCTTTCTTT.